The clone carrying this T cell receptor beta chain was recorded a few times. Its antigen is as yet unknown. The sample originates from a study of molecular identifiers for immune sequencing clone quantification. Regarding the study as a whole: Among effectors, clones above 20 RNA copies held over 98% of molecules; among naive cells, under 1%.

Bulk libraries came from a prior protocol with listed TCR primers. MiXCR, applied by TCRdb to the PCR reads, yields one record per CDR3 protein. The sample holds about 320,000 distinct CDR3 sequences, roughly 24% seen once. Input for naive CD8 libraries was roughly 19,000 to 1,000,000 sorted cells; the RNA fraction used was 10%, 30% or 50%. The CDR3 runs to 15 residues. Trimming removed 4 bases from V and 8 bases from J; junction bases left unmatched: 8. Germline V gene data show CDR1 as SGHRS and CDR2 as YFSETQ. Specimen: naive CD8+ T cells from blood, with Jurkat cell RNA spiked in. This sample's subset: FACS-sorted CD8+CD4-CCR7+CD45RA+ naive T cells. The chain uses TRBV5-1 and TRBJ2-1, with 11 positions matching TRBD2. This sequence originates from a human donor in good health. Some libraries in this study had Jurkat cell RNA spiked in. CDR3 region: CASSPGLAGGDEQFF. The DNA of the CDR3 is TGCGCCAGCAGCCCCGGACTAGCGGGCGGCGATGAGCAGTTCTTC. Complete variable domain (other parts from reference TRBV5-1 and TRBJ2-1): KAGVTQTPRYLIKTRGQQVTLSCSPISGHRSVSWYQQTPGQGLQFLFEYFSETQRNKGNFPGRFSGRQFSNSRSEMNVSTLELGDSALYLCASSPGLAGGDEQFFGPGTRLTVL.